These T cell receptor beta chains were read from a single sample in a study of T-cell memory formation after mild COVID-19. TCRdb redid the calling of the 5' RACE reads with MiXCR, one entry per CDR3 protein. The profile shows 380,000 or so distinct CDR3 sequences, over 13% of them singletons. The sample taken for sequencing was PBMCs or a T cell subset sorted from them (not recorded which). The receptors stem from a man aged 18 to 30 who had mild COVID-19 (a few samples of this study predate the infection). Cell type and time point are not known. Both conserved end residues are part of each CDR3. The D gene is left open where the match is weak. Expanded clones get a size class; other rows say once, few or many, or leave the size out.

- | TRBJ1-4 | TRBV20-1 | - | CSARVIGALFF | TGCAGTGCCAGAGTCATCGGGGCTCTGTTTTTT
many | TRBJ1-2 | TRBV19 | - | CASSPGPVFGYTF | TGTGCCAGTAGTCCGGGACCGGTATTTGGCTACACCTTC
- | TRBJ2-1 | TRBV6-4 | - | CASRTDRTSLYNEQFF | TGTGCCAGCAGGACAGATAGAACTAGTCTGTACAATGAGCAGTTCTTC
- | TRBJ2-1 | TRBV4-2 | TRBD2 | CASSQDSGGNEQFF | TGTGCCAGCAGCCAGGATAGCGGGGGTAATGAGCAGTTCTTC
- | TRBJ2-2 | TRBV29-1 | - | CSVAWQGNTGELFF | TGCAGCGTTGCATGGCAGGGGAACACCGGGGAGCTGTTTTTT
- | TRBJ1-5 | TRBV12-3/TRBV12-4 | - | CASSLQGSNNQPQHF | TGTGCCAGCAGTCTTCAGGGGTCTAATAATCAGCCCCAGCATTTT
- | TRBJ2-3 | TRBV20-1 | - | CSARVHGLSADTQYF | TGCAGTGCTAGAGTTCATGGGTTATCAGCAGATACGCAGTATTTT
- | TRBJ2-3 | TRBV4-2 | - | CASSQDGGDRTPDTQYF | TGTGCCAGCAGCCAAGATGGGGGGGACAGGACCCCAGATACGCAGTATTTT
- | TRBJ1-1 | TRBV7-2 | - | CASSPLTGHEAFF | TGTGCCAGCAGTCCCCTGACGGGGCATGAAGCTTTCTTT
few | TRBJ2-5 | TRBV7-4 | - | CASSLEWGLGETQYF | TGTGCCAGCAGCTTAGAGTGGGGGTTAGGAGAGACCCAGTACTTC
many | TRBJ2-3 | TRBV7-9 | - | CASSLIQDTDTQYF | TGTGCCAGCAGCCTGATCCAGGACACAGATACGCAGTATTTT
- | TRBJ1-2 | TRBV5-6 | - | CASSFSSVNTF | TGTGCCAGCAGCTTCTCTTCCGTTAACACCTTC
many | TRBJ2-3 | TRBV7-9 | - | CASSWDLSTDTQYF | TGTGCCAGCAGCTGGGACCTAAGCACAGATACGCAGTATTTT
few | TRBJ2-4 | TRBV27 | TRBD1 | CASSFRGTGGNIQYF | TGTGCCAGCAGTTTTAGGGGGACAGGGGGTAACATTCAGTACTTC
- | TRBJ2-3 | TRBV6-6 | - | CASSYHGTDTQYF | TGTGCCAGCAGTTACCACGGGACAGATACGCAGTATTTT
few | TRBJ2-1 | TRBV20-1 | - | CSASFPGNEQFF | TGCAGTGCTAGTTTCCCCGGCAATGAGCAGTTCTTC
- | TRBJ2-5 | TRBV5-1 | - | CASTEGPGWMETQYF | TGCGCCAGCACAGAGGGACCGGGGTGGATGGAGACCCAGTACTTC
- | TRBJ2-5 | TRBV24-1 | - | CATSDRGLETQYF | TGTGCCACCAGTGATCGGGGACTAGAGACCCAGTACTTC
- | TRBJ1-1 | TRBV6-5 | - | CASSPHRVAEAFF | TGTGCCAGCAGCCCCCACAGGGTCGCTGAAGCTTTCTTT
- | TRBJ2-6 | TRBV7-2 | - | CASSPTPWANVLTF | TGTGCCAGCAGCCCGACACCTTGGGCCAACGTCCTGACTTTC
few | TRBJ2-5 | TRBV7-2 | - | CASSVGTSQETQYF | TGTGCCAGCAGCGTAGGGACTTCACAAGAGACCCAGTACTTC
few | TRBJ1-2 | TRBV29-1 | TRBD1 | CSVEPGGTGGYTF | TGCAGCGTTGAACCAGGGGGGACTGGTGGCTACACCTTC
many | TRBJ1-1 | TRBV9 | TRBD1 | CASSVRDRATEAFF | TGTGCCAGCAGCGTGCGGGACAGGGCCACTGAAGCTTTCTTT
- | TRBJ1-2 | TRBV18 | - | CASSQWSGSYTF | TGTGCCAGCTCCCAGTGGTCGGGGAGCTACACCTTC
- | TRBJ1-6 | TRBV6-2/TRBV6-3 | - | CASRGEGTTSSYNSPLHF | TGTGCCAGCAGGGGCGAAGGGACGACGAGCTCCTATAATTCACCCCTCCACTTT
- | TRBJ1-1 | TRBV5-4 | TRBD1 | CASSIGGQGEAFF | TGTGCCAGCAGTATTGGTGGACAGGGCGAAGCTTTCTTT
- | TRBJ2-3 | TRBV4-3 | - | CASSQGITDTQYF | TGCGCCAGCAGCCAAGGCATCACAGATACGCAGTATTTT
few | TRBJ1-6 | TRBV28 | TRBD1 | CASTINPGQGRTLHF | TGTGCCAGCACCATTAACCCGGGACAGGGCCGCACCCTCCACTTT
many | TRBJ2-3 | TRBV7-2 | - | CASSRASTDTQYF | TGTGCCAGCAGCAGGGCCAGCACAGATACGCAGTATTTT
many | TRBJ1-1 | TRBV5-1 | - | CASSPLGGAGTEAFF | TGCGCCAGCAGCCCTTTGGGGGGGGCTGGAACTGAAGCTTTCTTT
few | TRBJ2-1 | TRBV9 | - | CASSGQGGYAEQFF | TGTGCCAGCAGCGGGCAGGGGGGGTACGCTGAGCAGTTCTTC
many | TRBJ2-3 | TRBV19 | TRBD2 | CASSFLGGGADTQYF | TGTGCCAGTAGTTTCCTCGGCGGGGGTGCAGATACGCAGTATTTT
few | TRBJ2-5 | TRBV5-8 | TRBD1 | CASRDRGEGETQYF | TGTGCCAGCAGGGACAGGGGCGAGGGGGAGACCCAGTACTTC
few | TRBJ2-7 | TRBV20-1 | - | CSARVGMEYEQYF | TGCAGTGCTAGAGTGGGGATGGAATACGAGCAGTACTTC
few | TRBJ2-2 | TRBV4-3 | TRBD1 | CASSHERQGELNTGELFF | TGCGCCAGCAGCCATGAAAGACAGGGAGAGCTTAACACCGGGGAGCTGTTTTTT
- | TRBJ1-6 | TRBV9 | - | CASSPDDGGSSYNSPLHF | TGTGCCAGCAGCCCAGATGATGGGGGGAGCTCCTATAATTCACCCCTCCACTTT
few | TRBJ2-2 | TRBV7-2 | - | CASSLMGSPTGELFF | TGTGCCAGCAGCTTAATGGGCAGCCCCACCGGGGAGCTGTTTTTT
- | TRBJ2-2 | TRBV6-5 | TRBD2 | CASSYAGGYTGELFF | TGTGCCAGCAGTTACGCGGGGGGGTACACCGGGGAGCTGTTTTTT
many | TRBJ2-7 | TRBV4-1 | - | CASSQDPGPYEQYF | TGCGCCAGCAGCCAAGATCCTGGGCCCTACGAGCAGTACTTC
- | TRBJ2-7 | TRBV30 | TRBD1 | CAWSAFRLPGQYNYEQYF | TGTGCCTGGAGTGCCTTTCGACTCCCGGGACAGTACAACTACGAGCAGTACTTC
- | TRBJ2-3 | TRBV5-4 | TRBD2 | CASSFAAGGDTQYF | TGTGCCAGCAGCTTTGCAGCGGGGGGAGATACGCAGTATTTT
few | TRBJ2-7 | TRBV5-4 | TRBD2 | CASSRTSGVTSSYEQYF | TGTGCCAGCAGCCGGACTAGCGGGGTGACGAGCTCCTACGAGCAGTACTTC
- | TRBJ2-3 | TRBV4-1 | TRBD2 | CASSHASGGTDTQYF | TGCGCCAGCAGCCATGCCAGCGGGGGCACAGATACGCAGTATTTT
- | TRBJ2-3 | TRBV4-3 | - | CASSPGIIDTQYF | TGCGCCAGCAGCCCTGGGATCATCGATACGCAGTATTTT
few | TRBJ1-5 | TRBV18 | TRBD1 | CASSPMGQGGQPQHF | TGTGCCAGCTCACCAATGGGACAGGGAGGACAGCCCCAGCATTTT